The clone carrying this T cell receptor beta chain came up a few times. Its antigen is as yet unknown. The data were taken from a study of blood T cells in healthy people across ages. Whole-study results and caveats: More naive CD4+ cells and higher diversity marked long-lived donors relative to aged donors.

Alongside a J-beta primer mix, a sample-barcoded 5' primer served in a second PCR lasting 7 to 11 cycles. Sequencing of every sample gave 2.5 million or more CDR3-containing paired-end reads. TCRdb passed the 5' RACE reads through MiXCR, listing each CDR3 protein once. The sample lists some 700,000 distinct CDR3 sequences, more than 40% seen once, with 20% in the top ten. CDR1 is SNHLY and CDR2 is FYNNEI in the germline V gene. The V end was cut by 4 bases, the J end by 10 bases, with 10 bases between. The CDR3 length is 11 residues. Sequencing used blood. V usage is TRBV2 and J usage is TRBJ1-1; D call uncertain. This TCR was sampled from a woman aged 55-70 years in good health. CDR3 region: CASSVDRGAFF. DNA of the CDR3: TGTGCCAGCAGTGTAGACCGCGGAGCTTTCTTT.